One sample yielded the 2 T cell receptor beta chains listed below, sequenced in a study of early T cells in non-severe SARS-CoV-2 infection. TCRdb fed the 5' RACE reads into MiXCR, producing one record per CDR3 protein. The repertoire holds approximately 23,000 distinct CDR3 sequences, roughly 4.5% seen once, with about 5.6% in the top ten. The sequenced sample consisted of whole blood. The receptors come from an adult who was a healthcare worker with PCR-confirmed SARS-CoV-2 infection or an uninfected control (not recorded which).

This clonotype was observed once. With a much larger clone just one base away, this may be a read error. This likely comes from a read error, as the CDR3 has no conserved phenylalanine or tryptophan at its end. The genes are TRBV24-1 and TRBJ2-5; 7 positions match TRBD1. The V and J ends lost 0 bases and 5 bases, in that order; junction bases with no gene match: 8. Germline V gives CDR1 KGHDR, CDR2 SFDVKD. There are 16 residues in the CDR3. DNA of the CDR3: TGTGCCACCAGTGATTTGATGAGGGGGCGAGGGGAGACCCAGTACATC. Its translation is CATSDLMRGRGETQYI.

This chain uses TRBV2 with TRBJ1-2, with 7 positions matching TRBD1. V lost 8 bases to trimming and J lost 4 bases; unmatched junction nucleotides: 4. The CDR3 totals 12 residues. Germline CDR1 SNHLY, CDR2 FYNNEI. In DNA form, the CDR3 reads TGTGCCAGCCCAAAGGGGGCCTATGGCTACACCTTC. Translated: CASPKGAYGYTF.